Presented here are 7 T cell receptor beta chains from one specimen sequenced in a study of Tregs in tolerant kidney transplant recipients. Only in-frame clones appear in the TCRdb table, and some are missing; sequencing was by immunoSEQ multiplex PCR. Among about 83,000 clones listed, 95% to 98% were seen once. The sequencing here drew on CD4+ T cells from blood, taken before the transplant. The receptors stem from a human donor who received a combined kidney and bone marrow transplant.

The chain uses TRBV6-5 and TRBJ2-7; D might be TRBD1 (6 bases). CDR1 and CDR2 (germline): MNHEY, SVGAGI. The germline V and J ends were trimmed by 8 bases and 6 bases, with 14 bases remaining between them. This CDR3 spans 12 amino acids. The CDR3 reads CASGYRVREQYF. The CDR3 nucleotides are TGTGCCAGCGGATACAGGGTACGCGAGCAGTACTTC.

J is TRBJ2-7 and V is TRBV2, with TRBD1 identical over 8 bases. V shed 9 bases, J shed 5 bases, and the junction held 9 bases outside the gene matches. CDR1 and CDR2 (germline): SNHLY, FYNNEI. The CDR3 loop spans 13 amino acids. This CDR3 is CASSWDRRNEQYF. CDR3 nucleotides: TGTGCCAGTTCTTGGGACAGGAGGAACGAGCAGTACTTC.

This clone was detected once. The DNA for the CDR3 is TGTGCCAGCAATAAGGGCGGGGGGACTACCCTCTACGAGCAGTACTTC. This codes for CASNKGGGTTLYEQYF. This rearrangement joins TRBV6-6 to TRBJ2-7; 8 bases agree with TRBD2. Germline loops: CDR1 MNHNY, CDR2 SVGAGI (reference sequence). Trimming cost V 7 bases and J 3 bases; bases outside gene matches: 14. This CDR3 spans 16 amino acids.

This chain links TRBV11-2 with TRBJ2-7; D perhaps matches TRBD1 (6 bases). Germline values: CDR1 SGHAT, CDR2 FQNNGV. Trimming stripped 0 bases from V and 6 bases from J, with 12 bases between. The CDR3 loop spans 14 amino acids. CDR3 protein: CASSLDKQGFEQYF. Written as DNA, the CDR3 is TGTGCCAGCAGCTTAGATAAACAGGGATTCGAGCAGTACTTC.

This chain joins TRBV5-1 and TRBJ2-7, with unresolved D. CDR3 length equals 11 residues. Per germline, CDR1 SGHRS and CDR2 YFSETQ. The V and J ends lost 0 bases and 6 bases respectively, with 4 bases between them. The CDR3 spells CASSLGLEQYF. The CDR3 coding sequence is TGCGCCAGCAGCTTGGGTCTCGAGCAGTACTTC.

The V call is TRBV5-6, the J call TRBJ1-1; 7 nucleotides agree with TRBD1. CDR3 length: 14 residues. CDR1 SGHDT and CDR2 YYEEEE come from the germline V gene. J lost 3 bases, V lost 2 bases, and 4 bases had no gene match. CDR3 nucleotides: TGTGCCAGCAGCTTCCTTGACAGGGACACTGAAGCTTTCTTT. It encodes CASSFLDRDTEAFF.

The chain has TRBV5-4 and TRBJ1-1; 7 bases are shared with TRBD1. Per germline, CDR1 SGHNT and CDR2 YYREEE (reference sequence). The V gene end was trimmed by 3 bases and the J gene end by 9 bases; junction bases not matched to a gene: 11. This CDR3 region has 14 residues. The CDR3 bases are TGTGCCAGCAGCTGGGGACAGAGGGAGAAAAAAGCTTTCTTT. Residues: CASSWGQREKKAFF. Based on the CDR3 plus reference TRBV5-4 and TRBJ1-1, the full variable domain is ETGVTQSPTHLIKTRGQQVTLRCSSQSGHNTVSWYQQALGQGPQFIFQYYREEENGRGNFPPRFSGLQFPNYSSELNVNALELDDSALYLCASSWGQREKKAFFGQGTRLTVV.